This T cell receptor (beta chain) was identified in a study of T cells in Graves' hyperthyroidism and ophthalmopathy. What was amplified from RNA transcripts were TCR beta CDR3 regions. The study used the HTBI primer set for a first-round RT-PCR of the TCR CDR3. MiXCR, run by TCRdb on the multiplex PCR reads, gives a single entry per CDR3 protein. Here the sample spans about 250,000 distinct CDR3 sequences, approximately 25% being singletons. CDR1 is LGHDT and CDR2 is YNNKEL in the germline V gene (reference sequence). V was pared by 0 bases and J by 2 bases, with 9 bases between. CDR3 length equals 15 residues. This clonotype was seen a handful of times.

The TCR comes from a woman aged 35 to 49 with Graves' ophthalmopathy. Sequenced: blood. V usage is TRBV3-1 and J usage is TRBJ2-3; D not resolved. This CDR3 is CASSQERIITDTQYF. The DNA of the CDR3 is TGTGCCAGCAGCCAAGAGCGGATTATCACAGATACGCAGTATTTT.